The present T cell receptor beta chain was sequenced within a study of T cell repertoires in aging, cancer and after chemotherapy. General study findings and limits: In each cancer cohort, median generation probability increased across chemotherapy, suggesting thymic output rebounded. Immunological memory after chemotherapy cannot be judged from the repertoire data.

This clonotype is termed medium-sized. What it recognizes is unknown. Trimming cost V 4 bases and J 9 bases; bases outside gene matches: 5. The CDR3 length is 14 residues. Amplification of TCR beta used genomic DNA extracted from peripheral blood. TRB rearrangements spanning V, D and J were amplified using mixed TRB-A/B primers. Via MiXCR, TCRdb re-called the multiplex PCR reads, giving one row per CDR3 protein. Seen here are 1,200 or so distinct CDR3 sequences, roughly 16% observed once, and the top ten hold 15% to 20%. The sequenced sample was blood. The clonotype was recovered from a human donor with a solid tumor. This chain uses TRBV5-7 with TRBJ1-6, with TRBD1 matching 9 bases. TRBV5-7 falls under the ORF class, with uncertain function. The CDR3 DNA is TGTGCCAGCAGCAGGACAGGGGAGAGTTCACCCCTCCACTTT. Its protein product is CASSRTGESSPLHF.